Listed below are T cell receptor beta chains from one sample, sequenced in a study of cytomegalovirus exposure and HLA in healthy donors. The method was immunoSEQ multiplex PCR; TCRdb's version includes in-frame clones alone and lacks a portion of them. This table has 50,000 to 70,000 clones, around 82% appearing once. Material for sequencing was PBMCs. The receptors were gathered from a male donor in good health and CMV-seronegative. The CDR3 runs from the conserved cysteine through the conserved F or W. D genes are given only for firm matches. Where a row states a size, it is once, few, many or the class of an expanded clone; other rows omit it.

D	size	J	V	DNA	CDR3
.	.	TRBJ2-2	TRBV6-5	TGTGCCAGCAGCAGGGAGGCCGGGGAGCTGTTTTTT	CASSREAGELFF
.	.	TRBJ1-1	TRBV28	TGTGCCAGCAGTTTTCCGAGTTTGAACACTGAAGCTTTCTTT	CASSFPSLNTEAFF
TRBD1	once	TRBJ1-5	TRBV19	TGTGCCAGTAGCGGGACAGGGCGAATCCAGCCCCAGCATTTT	CASSGTGRIQPQHF
.	once	TRBJ2-1	TRBV5-1	TGCGCCAGCAGCCCCGAAGGGAGCTCCTACAATGAGCAGTTCTTC	CASSPEGSSYNEQFF
.	.	TRBJ1-4	TRBV9	TGTGCCAGCAGCCCCAGGGGAACAACTAATGAAAAACTGTTTTTT	CASSPRGTTNEKLFF
.	.	TRBJ1-5	TRBV7-2	TGTGCCAGCAGCTCAATAGGCGGACAGCCCCAGCATTTT	CASSSIGGQPQHF
.	.	TRBJ1-1	TRBV5-8	TGTGCCAGCGCCCCTCACAGGCAACTGAACACTGAAGCTTTCTTT	CASAPHRQLNTEAFF
TRBD2	.	TRBJ2-7	TRBV27	TGTGCCAGCAGTCCGCGGACTAGCGAGTACGAGCAGTACTTC	CASSPRTSEYEQYF
.	.	TRBJ2-5	TRBV6-5	TGTGCCAGCAGTACCGGGGGGCGGGAGACCCAGTACTTC	CASSTGGRETQYF
TRBD1	.	TRBJ1-1	TRBV7-2	TGTGCCAGCAGCAGGGGGCGGAACACTGAAGCTTTCTTT	CASSRGRNTEAFF
.	.	TRBJ2-5	TRBV4-2	TGTGCCAGCAGCCGGGGAGAAGCCCGGGAGACCCAGTACTTC	CASSRGEARETQYF
.	.	TRBJ2-1	TRBV6-1	TGTGCCAGCAGTGAAGTCAGGGCATCTGAGCAGTTCTTC	CASSEVRASEQFF
TRBD1	.	TRBJ1-2	TRBV6-5	TGTGCCAGCAGTTACTTTGCCAGGGGGGATGGCTACACCTTC	CASSYFARGDGYTF
.	.	TRBJ1-1	TRBV6-1	TGTGCCAGCAGTGTTCAGGCGAACACTGAAGCTTTCTTT	CASSVQANTEAFF